This TCR beta chain was profiled in a study of blood T cells in healthy people across ages. Findings of the study overall: TCR beta diversity per million T cells fell roughly linearly with age. Researchers said unsorted PBMCs prevented a conclusive naive versus antigen-experienced comparison.

The germline V gene has CDR1 DFQATT and CDR2 SNEGSKA (reference sequence). The V gene lost 6 bases and the J gene lost 2 bases, with 14 bases spanning the gap. The length of the CDR3 is 14 residues. Note on this clonotype: Its antigen is still unknown.

With a J-beta primer mix and a sample-barcoded 5' primer, a second PCR ran roughly 6 to 12 cycles. MiXCR, applied by TCRdb to the 5' RACE reads, yields one record per CDR3 protein. This sample has roughly 1,800,000 distinct CDR3 sequences, with around half found just once. Sequencing was done on a sample of blood. This receptor was identified in a woman aged 40 to 50 in good health. The chain joins TRBV20-1 to TRBJ2-1; D might be TRBD1 or TRBD2, each matching 5 bases. The DNA of the CDR3 is TGCAGTGCAGCCGGGACCCAGGCCTACAATGAGCAGTTCTTC. Translated, it gives CSAAGTQAYNEQFF.